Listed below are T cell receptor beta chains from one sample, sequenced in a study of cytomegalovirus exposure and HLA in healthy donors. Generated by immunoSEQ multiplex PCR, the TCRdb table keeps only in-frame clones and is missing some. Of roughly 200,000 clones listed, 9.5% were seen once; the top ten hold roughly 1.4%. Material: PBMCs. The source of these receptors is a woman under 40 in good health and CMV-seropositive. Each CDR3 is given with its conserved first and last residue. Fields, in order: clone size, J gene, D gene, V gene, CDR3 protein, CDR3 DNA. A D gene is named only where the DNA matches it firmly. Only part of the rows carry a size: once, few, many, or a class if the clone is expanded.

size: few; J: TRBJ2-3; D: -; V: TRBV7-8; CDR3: CASSLRTDTQYF; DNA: TGTGCCAGCAGCCTTCGCACAGATACGCAGTATTTT
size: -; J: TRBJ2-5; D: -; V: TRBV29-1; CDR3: CSVRVPRRETQYF; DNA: TGCAGCGTCCGGGTCCCGAGGAGGGAGACCCAGTACTTC
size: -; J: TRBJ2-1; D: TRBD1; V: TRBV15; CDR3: CATGQGRPYNEQFF; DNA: TGTGCCACCGGACAGGGGCGGCCCTACAATGAGCAGTTCTTC
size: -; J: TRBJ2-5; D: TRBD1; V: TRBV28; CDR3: CASSSPRFQGDRRRETQYF; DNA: TGTGCCAGCAGTTCACCCAGGTTCCAGGGGGACAGGCGGCGAGAGACCCAGTACTTC
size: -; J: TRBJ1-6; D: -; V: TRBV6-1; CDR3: CASTREIARVSPLHF; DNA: TGTGCCAGCACTAGAGAGATCGCCCGAGTATCACCCCTCCACTTT
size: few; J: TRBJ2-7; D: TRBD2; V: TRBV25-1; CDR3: CASVPGLADTSPYEQYF; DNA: TGTGCCAGCGTCCCGGGACTAGCCGATACATCACCCTACGAGCAGTACTTC
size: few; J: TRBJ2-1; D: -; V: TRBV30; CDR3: CAIQVNEQFF; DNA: TGTGCCATACAGGTTAATGAGCAGTTCTTC
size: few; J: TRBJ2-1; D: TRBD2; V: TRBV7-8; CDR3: CASSARLAGVYNEQFF; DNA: TGTGCCAGCAGCGCCAGACTAGCGGGAGTCTACAATGAGCAGTTCTTC
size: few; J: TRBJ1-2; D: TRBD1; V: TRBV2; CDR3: CASRAQGADYGYTF; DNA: TGTGCCAGCAGGGCCCAGGGGGCCGACTATGGCTACACCTTC
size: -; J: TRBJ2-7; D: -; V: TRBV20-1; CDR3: CSASRDYEQYF; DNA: TGCAGTGCTTCCCGGGACTACGAGCAGTACTTC
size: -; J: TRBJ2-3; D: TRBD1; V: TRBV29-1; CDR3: CSVGGDRGTDTQYF; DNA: TGCAGCGTTGGGGGGGACAGGGGCACAGATACGCAGTATTTT
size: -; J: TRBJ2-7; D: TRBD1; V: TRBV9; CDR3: CASSVGGGILYEQYF; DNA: TGTGCCAGCAGCGTAGGAGGGGGCATTCTCTACGAGCAGTACTTC
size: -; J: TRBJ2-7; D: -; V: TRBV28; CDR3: CASSFMGLSSYEQYF; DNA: TGTGCCAGCAGTTTCATGGGACTGAGCTCCTACGAGCAGTACTTC
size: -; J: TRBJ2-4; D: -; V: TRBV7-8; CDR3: CASSLAPPRVLAKNIQYF; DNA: TGTGCCAGCAGCTTAGCCCCTCCGAGGGTTCTAGCCAAAAACATTCAGTACTTC
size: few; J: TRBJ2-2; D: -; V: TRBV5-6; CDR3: CASSLVLAGELFF; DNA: TGTGCCAGCAGCTTGGTACTAGCAGGGGAGCTGTTTTTT
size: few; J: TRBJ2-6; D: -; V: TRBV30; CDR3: CAWSGGLGANVLTF; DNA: TGTGCCTGGAGTGGAGGGTTGGGGGCCAACGTCCTGACTTTC
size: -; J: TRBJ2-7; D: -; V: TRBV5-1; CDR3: CASSPRTGTPSYEQYF; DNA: TGCGCCAGCAGCCCCCGTACCGGGACTCCCTCCTACGAGCAGTACTTC
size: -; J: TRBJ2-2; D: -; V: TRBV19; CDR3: CASSIVGGELFF; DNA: TGTGCAAGTAGTATAGTCGGCGGGGAGCTGTTTTTT
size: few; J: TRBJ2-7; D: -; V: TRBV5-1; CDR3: CASSRTRGGAGEQYF; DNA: TGCGCCAGCAGCCGCACTAGGGGGGGGGCAGGCGAGCAGTACTTC
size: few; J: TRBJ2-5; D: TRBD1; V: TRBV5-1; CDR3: CASSGPDRGRVETQYF; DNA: TGCGCCAGCTCCGGACCAGACAGGGGTAGGGTAGAGACCCAGTACTTC
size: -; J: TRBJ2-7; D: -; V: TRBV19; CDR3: CASSLSTESYEQYF; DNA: TGTGCCAGTAGTCTATCGACAGAGTCCTACGAGCAGTACTTC
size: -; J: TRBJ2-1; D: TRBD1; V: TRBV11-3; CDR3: CASSHRDRGLNEQFF; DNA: TGTGCCAGCAGCCACCGGGACAGGGGGCTAAATGAGCAGTTCTTC
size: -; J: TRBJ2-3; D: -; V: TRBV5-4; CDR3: CASSSRDTQYF; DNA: TGTGCCAGCAGCTCTAGAGATACGCAGTATTTT
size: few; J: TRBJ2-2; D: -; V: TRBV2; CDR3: CASSPALSNTGELFF; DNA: TGTGCCAGCTCCCCCGCTCTATCGAACACCGGGGAGCTGTTTTTT
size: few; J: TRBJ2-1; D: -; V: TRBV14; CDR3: CASSQRMEPHNEQFF; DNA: TGTGCCAGCAGCCAGCGAATGGAGCCCCACAATGAGCAGTTCTTC
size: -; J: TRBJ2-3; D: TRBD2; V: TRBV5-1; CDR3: CASSEREGRGQYF; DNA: TGCGCCAGCAGCGAAAGGGAGGGCCGAGGGCAGTATTTT
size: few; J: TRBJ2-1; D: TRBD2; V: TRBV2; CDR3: CASSSGLAWGEQFF; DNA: TGTGCCAGCAGTTCCGGACTAGCGTGGGGTGAGCAGTTCTTC
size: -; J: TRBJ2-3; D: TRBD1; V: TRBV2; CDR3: CASGGQGSTDTQYF; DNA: TGTGCCAGCGGGGGACAGGGATCCACAGATACGCAGTATTTT
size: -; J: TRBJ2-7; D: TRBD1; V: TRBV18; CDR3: CASSRLQLGQARSYEQYF; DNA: TGTGCCAGCTCACGCTTACAACTCGGACAGGCCCGATCCTACGAGCAGTACTTC
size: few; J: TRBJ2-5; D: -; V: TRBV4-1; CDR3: CASSQDFLGRTQYF; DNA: TGCGCCAGCAGCCAAGATTTCCTGGGGAGGACCCAGTACTTC
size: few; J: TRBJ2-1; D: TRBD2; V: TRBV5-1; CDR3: CASSTLAGSPNEQFF; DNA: TGCGCCAGCAGCACCCTAGCGGGATCCCCCAATGAGCAGTTCTTC
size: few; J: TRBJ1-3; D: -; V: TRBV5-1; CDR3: CASSVQQQSSGNTIYF; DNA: TGCGCCAGCAGCGTCCAACAGCAAAGCTCTGGAAACACCATATATTTT
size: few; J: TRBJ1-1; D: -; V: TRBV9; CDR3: CASSPPFTEAFF; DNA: TGTGCCAGCAGCCCTCCGTTTACTGAAGCTTTCTTT
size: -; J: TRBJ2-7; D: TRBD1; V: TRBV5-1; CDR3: CASSLDPGGRVYEQYF; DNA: TGCGCCAGCAGCTTGGATCCAGGGGGTCGGGTCTACGAGCAGTACTTC
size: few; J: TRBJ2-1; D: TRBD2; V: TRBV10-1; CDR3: CASSDSREVGEQFF; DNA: TGCGCCAGCAGTGATTCCCGGGAGGTGGGTGAGCAGTTCTTC
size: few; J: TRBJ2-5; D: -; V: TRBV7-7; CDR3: CASSLTGLGGQETQYF; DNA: TGTGCCAGCAGCTTGACAGGGCTGGGGGGCCAAGAGACCCAGTACTTC
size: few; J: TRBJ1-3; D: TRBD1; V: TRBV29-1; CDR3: CSVEEFGTGSGNTIYF; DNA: TGCAGCGTTGAAGAATTTGGGACAGGCTCTGGAAACACCATATATTTT
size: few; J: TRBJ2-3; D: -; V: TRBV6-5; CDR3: CASSYSKAVSTDTQYF; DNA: TGTGCCAGCAGTTACTCGAAAGCGGTTAGCACAGATACGCAGTATTTT
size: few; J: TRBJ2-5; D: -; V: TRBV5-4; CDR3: CASSPIAGTKETQYF; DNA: TGTGCCAGCAGCCCAATAGCCGGGACAAAAGAGACCCAGTACTTC
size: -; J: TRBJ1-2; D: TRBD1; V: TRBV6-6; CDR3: CASSYGQGGNYGYTF; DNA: TGTGCCAGCAGTTACGGACAGGGGGGGAACTATGGCTACACCTTC
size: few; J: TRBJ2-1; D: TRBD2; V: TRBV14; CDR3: CASSSYYSGRIRNEQFF; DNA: TGTGCCAGCAGCTCCTACTATAGCGGGAGAATACGAAATGAGCAGTTCTTC
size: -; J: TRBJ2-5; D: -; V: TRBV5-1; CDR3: CASSFGFRGASRETQYF; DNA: TGCGCCAGCAGCTTCGGGTTCCGGGGGGCATCGAGGGAGACCCAGTACTTC
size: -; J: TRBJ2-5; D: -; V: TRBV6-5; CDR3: CASSYSDIQETQYF; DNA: TGTGCCAGCAGTTACTCGGACATCCAAGAGACCCAGTACTTC